These T cell receptor beta chains were read from a single sample in a study of T cell repertoires in cytomegalovirus infection. TCRdb re-called the reads through MiXCR, storing one row per CDR3 protein. The table lists some 800,000 distinct CDR3 sequences, 25% to 35% of them singletons. These receptors have no known antigen. The input for sequencing was cultured CD8+ T cells from PBMCs, taken from culture after CMV antigen stimulation. The receptors originated from a human donor in good health (CMV status not recorded). Some clones in this sample may be carry-over from other donors' samples. CDR3s include the opening cysteine and the closing phenylalanine or tryptophan. Each record gives: V gene, D gene, J gene, clone size, CDR3 protein, CDR3 DNA. D genes are given only for firm matches. Size is stated for part of the rows, as once, few or many counts, or as a class when the clone is expanded.

V: TRBV6-6
D: .
J: TRBJ2-1
size: .
CDR3: CASSYYGQTPSYNEQFF
DNA: TGTGCCAGCAGTTATTATGGACAAACTCCGTCTTACAATGAGCAGTTCTTC

V: TRBV19
D: TRBD1
J: TRBJ1-1
size: .
CDR3: CASSFGTGITEAFF
DNA: TGTGCCAGTAGTTTCGGGACAGGGATCACTGAAGCTTTCTTT

V: TRBV12-5
D: .
J: TRBJ1-2
size: .
CDR3: CASGFRRGSVYGYTF
DNA: TGTGCTAGTGGGTTCAGACGGGGGTCGGTCTATGGCTACACCTTC

V: TRBV12-3/TRBV12-4
D: TRBD1
J: TRBJ1-5
size: many
CDR3: CASSHWDRGPLNQPQHF
DNA: TGTGCCAGCAGTCATTGGGACAGGGGGCCGTTGAATCAGCCCCAGCATTTT

V: TRBV7-4
D: .
J: TRBJ1-2
size: .
CDR3: CASSLVGEGYGYTF
DNA: TGTGCCAGCAGCTTAGTAGGGGAAGGCTATGGCTACACCTTC

V: TRBV7-6
D: TRBD2
J: TRBJ2-5
size: few
CDR3: CASRAGRERKETQYF
DNA: TGTGCCAGCCGCGCAGGGCGGGAGAGAAAAGAGACCCAGTACTTC

V: TRBV6-5
D: TRBD2
J: TRBJ2-1
size: few
CDR3: CASSYSAGGGQFF
DNA: TGTGCCAGCAGTTACTCGGCGGGGGGAGGGCAGTTCTTC

V: TRBV6-4
D: TRBD1
J: TRBJ2-3
size: few
CDR3: CASSDSKGATDTQYF
DNA: TGTGCCAGCAGTGACTCGAAGGGGGCCACAGATACGCAGTATTTT

V: TRBV7-6
D: .
J: TRBJ1-5
size: few
CDR3: CASSLERQPQHF
DNA: TGTGCCAGCAGCTTAGAGCGTCAGCCCCAGCATTTT

V: TRBV12-5
D: .
J: TRBJ1-1
size: .
CDR3: CASGPNGGTEAFF
DNA: TGTGCTAGTGGTCCCAACGGGGGCACTGAAGCTTTCTTT

V: TRBV6-5
D: .
J: TRBJ1-1
size: few
CDR3: CASIQNPGTEAFF
DNA: TGTGCCAGCATTCAAAATCCAGGCACTGAAGCTTTCTTT

V: TRBV6-6
D: .
J: TRBJ1-3
size: .
CDR3: CASSYHPSSGNTINF
DNA: TGTGCCAGCAGTTACCATCCGAGCTCTGGAAACACCATAAATTTT

V: TRBV9
D: TRBD2
J: TRBJ2-1
size: .
CDR3: CASSGRDYSYNEQFF
DNA: TGTGCCAGCAGCGGACGGGACTATTCCTACAATGAGCAGTTCTTC

V: TRBV15
D: .
J: TRBJ2-2
size: .
CDR3: CATSRISGGNTGELFF
DNA: TGTGCCACCAGCAGGATTAGCGGCGGGAACACCGGGGAGCTGTTTTTT

V: TRBV7-6
D: TRBD1
J: TRBJ2-1
size: few
CDR3: CASSPGGPHNEQFF
DNA: TGTGCCAGCAGCCCAGGGGGCCCCCACAATGAGCAGTTCTTC

V: TRBV19
D: .
J: TRBJ2-3
size: few
CDR3: CASSWTVAADTQYF
DNA: TGTGCCAGTAGCTGGACAGTAGCCGCAGATACGCAGTATTTT

V: TRBV20-1
D: TRBD1
J: TRBJ1-2
size: .
CDR3: CSARDLTSRGRDGYTF
DNA: TGCAGTGCTAGAGATCTGACTTCTAGGGGGCGGGATGGCTACACCTTC

V: TRBV7-2
D: .
J: TRBJ2-3
size: many
CDR3: CASSLVGASTDTQYF
DNA: TGTGCCAGCAGCTTGGTGGGGGCAAGCACAGATACGCAGTATTTT

V: TRBV4-1
D: .
J: TRBJ1-1
size: .
CDR3: CASTQGQNTEAFF
DNA: TGCGCCAGCACCCAGGGGCAAAACACTGAAGCTTTCTTT

V: TRBV12-3/TRBV12-4
D: TRBD2
J: TRBJ2-3
size: .
CDR3: CASSSPDARRLAGGGNTQYF
DNA: TGTGCCAGCAGTTCCCCCGACGCACGCCGGCTAGCGGGGGGAGGTAATACGCAGTATTTT

V: TRBV7-8
D: TRBD2
J: TRBJ2-1
size: few
CDR3: CASSRPERGRGDEQFF
DNA: TGTGCCAGCAGCCGACCGGAGCGGGGCCGGGGGGATGAGCAGTTCTTC

V: TRBV6-2/TRBV6-3
D: .
J: TRBJ1-2
size: .
CDR3: CASSYTPGGETASIYGYSF
DNA: TGTGCCAGCAGTTACACCCCAGGTGGGGAGACAGCGTCGATTTATGGCTACTCCTTC

V: TRBV5-6
D: TRBD1
J: TRBJ2-2
size: few
CDR3: CASNPSTGGTGELFF
DNA: TGTGCCAGCAACCCTTCGACAGGGGGCACCGGGGAGCTGTTTTTT

V: TRBV7-9
D: TRBD1
J: TRBJ2-7
size: few
CDR3: CASSQSRTGVDEQYF
DNA: TGTGCCAGCAGTCAGTCAAGAACAGGGGTTGACGAGCAGTACTTC

V: TRBV12-3/TRBV12-4
D: TRBD1
J: TRBJ1-1
size: once
CDR3: CASSTTGGTRGLNTEEFF
DNA: TGTGCCAGCAGTACGACAGGGGGGACTAGGGGCCTTAACACTGAAGAGTTCTTT

V: TRBV12-3/TRBV12-4
D: .
J: TRBJ1-2
size: many
CDR3: CASSLNTIRGYTF
DNA: TGTGCCAGCAGTTTGAATACGATCCGGGGCTACACCTTC

V: TRBV27
D: TRBD1
J: TRBJ2-3
size: many
CDR3: CASSPWTGTTDTQYF
DNA: TGTGCCAGCAGTCCCTGGACAGGGACTACAGATACGCAGTATTTT

V: TRBV6-4
D: .
J: TRBJ1-6
size: .
CDR3: CASSDSIWGDSPLHF
DNA: TGTGCCAGCAGTGACTCGATCTGGGGCGATTCACCCCTCCACTTT

V: TRBV13
D: .
J: TRBJ2-1
size: .
CDR3: CASRSGGANYNEQFF
DNA: TGTGCCAGTAGGTCTGGGGGGGCCAACTACAATGAGCAGTTCTTC

V: TRBV4-2
D: .
J: TRBJ2-7
size: few
CDR3: CASSQVFSGGDEQYF
DNA: TGTGCCAGCAGCCAAGTTTTCTCAGGTGGGGACGAGCAGTACTTC

V: TRBV7-8
D: TRBD1
J: TRBJ2-3
size: .
CDR3: CASSLRPGTGGRDTQYF
DNA: TGTGCCAGCAGCTTACGTCCTGGGACAGGGGGAAGGGATACGCAGTATTTT

V: TRBV9
D: .
J: TRBJ2-2
size: .
CDR3: CASSVEVANTGELFF
DNA: TGTGCCAGCAGCGTAGAAGTGGCGAACACCGGGGAGCTGTTTTTT

V: TRBV5-5
D: .
J: TRBJ1-1
size: few
CDR3: CASSGREGAFF
DNA: TGTGCCAGCAGCGGGAGGGAGGGAGCTTTCTTT

V: TRBV10-3
D: TRBD1
J: TRBJ2-7
size: .
CDR3: CAISGGTGGYEQYF
DNA: TGTGCCATCAGTGGAGGGACAGGGGGCTACGAGCAGTACTTC

V: TRBV7-9
D: .
J: TRBJ2-1
size: many
CDR3: CASSLGKDIYNEQFF
DNA: TGTGCCAGCAGCTTAGGGAAGGACATCTACAATGAGCAGTTCTTC

V: TRBV19
D: .
J: TRBJ2-1
size: .
CDR3: CASSIAGLYTEQFF
DNA: TGTGCCAGTAGTATAGCAGGGTTGTACACTGAGCAGTTCTTC

V: TRBV4-1
D: .
J: TRBJ2-5
size: .
CDR3: CASSQEGEDYAYQETQYF
DNA: TGCGCCAGCAGCCAAGAAGGAGAGGACTACGCGTACCAAGAGACCCAGTACTTC

V: TRBV12-3/TRBV12-4
D: TRBD2
J: TRBJ2-1
size: .
CDR3: CASSYLAGGRDNEQFF
DNA: TGTGCCAGCAGTTACCTAGCGGGGGGTAGGGACAATGAGCAGTTCTTC

V: TRBV6-5
D: .
J: TRBJ2-1
size: .
CDR3: CASSYSRQGSSYNEQFF
DNA: TGTGCCAGCAGTTACTCTAGGCAGGGGAGCTCCTACAATGAGCAGTTCTTC

V: TRBV6-8
D: TRBD1
J: TRBJ2-4
size: once
CDR3: CALKGALYLAKNIQYF
DNA: TGTGCCCTAAAGGGGGCCCTTTACCTAGCCAAAAACATTCAGTACTTC

V: TRBV6-2/TRBV6-3
D: TRBD1
J: TRBJ1-1
size: .
CDR3: CASIPGGVQTEAFF
DNA: TGTGCCAGCATACCAGGGGGCGTGCAGACTGAAGCTTTCTTT

V: TRBV6-2/TRBV6-3
D: .
J: TRBJ1-1
size: few
CDR3: CASSSGDPTEAFF
DNA: TGTGCCAGCAGTTCGGGGGATCCCACTGAAGCTTTCTTT

V: TRBV5-8
D: TRBD1
J: TRBJ2-1
size: .
CDR3: CASRKTGDVEQFF
DNA: TGTGCCAGCAGGAAAACAGGGGACGTTGAGCAGTTCTTC

V: TRBV7-9
D: .
J: TRBJ2-6
size: few
CDR3: CASSPRHFSGANVLTF
DNA: TGTGCCAGCAGCCCTCGACACTTTTCCGGGGCCAACGTCCTGACTTTC

V: TRBV7-8
D: .
J: TRBJ2-7
size: few
CDR3: CASSLESRSSYEQYF
DNA: TGTGCCAGCAGCCTCGAGAGCAGGAGCTCCTACGAGCAGTACTTC

V: TRBV4-1
D: TRBD1
J: TRBJ1-1
size: .
CDR3: CASSQSPGTGNTEAFF
DNA: TGCGCCAGCAGCCAATCCCCCGGGACAGGGAACACTGAAGCTTTCTTT

V: TRBV7-8
D: TRBD2
J: TRBJ2-2
size: many
CDR3: CASSTIAGGNTGELFF
DNA: TGTGCCAGCAGCACGATAGCGGGGGGAAACACCGGGGAGCTGTTTTTT

V: TRBV19
D: .
J: TRBJ1-5
size: .
CDR3: CASSFPYLPQHF
DNA: TGTGCCAGTAGTTTCCCGTATCTGCCCCAGCATTTT

V: TRBV27
D: .
J: TRBJ1-5
size: .
CDR3: CASSFIFSLGARNQPQHF
DNA: TGTGCCAGCAGTTTCATTTTCTCTCTGGGGGCTCGAAATCAGCCCCAGCATTTT

V: TRBV7-9
D: .
J: TRBJ1-4
size: .
CDR3: CASSVRGNEKLFF
DNA: TGTGCCAGCAGCGTTCGGGGGAATGAAAAACTGTTTTTT

V: TRBV2
D: .
J: TRBJ1-1
size: .
CDR3: CASIGRRNTEAFF
DNA: TGTGCCAGCATTGGACGGAGGAACACTGAAGCTTTCTTT

V: TRBV15
D: .
J: TRBJ1-2
size: few
CDR3: CATSVQNRRANYGYTF
DNA: TGTGCCACCAGCGTTCAAAACCGGAGGGCTAACTATGGCTACACCTTC

V: TRBV6-2/TRBV6-3
D: .
J: TRBJ2-2
size: .
CDR3: CASSYSVTGPSTGELFF
DNA: TGTGCCAGCAGTTACTCTGTGACAGGTCCCAGCACCGGGGAGCTGTTTTTT

V: TRBV6-2/TRBV6-3
D: TRBD1
J: TRBJ1-1
size: .
CDR3: CASSKTGGRTEAFF
DNA: TGTGCCAGCAGCAAAACAGGGGGCAGGACTGAAGCTTTCTTT